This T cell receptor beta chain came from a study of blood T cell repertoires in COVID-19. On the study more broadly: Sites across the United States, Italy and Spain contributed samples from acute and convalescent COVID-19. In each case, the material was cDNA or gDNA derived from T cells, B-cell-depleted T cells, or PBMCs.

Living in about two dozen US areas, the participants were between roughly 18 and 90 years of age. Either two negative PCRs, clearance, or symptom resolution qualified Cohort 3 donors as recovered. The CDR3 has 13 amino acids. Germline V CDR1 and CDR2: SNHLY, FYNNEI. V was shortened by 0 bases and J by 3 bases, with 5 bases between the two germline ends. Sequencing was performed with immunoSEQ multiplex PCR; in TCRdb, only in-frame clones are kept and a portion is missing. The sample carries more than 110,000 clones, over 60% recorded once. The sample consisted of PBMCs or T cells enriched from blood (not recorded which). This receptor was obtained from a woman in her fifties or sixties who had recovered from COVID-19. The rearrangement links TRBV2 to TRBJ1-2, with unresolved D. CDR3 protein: CASSEAGDYGYTF. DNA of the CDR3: TGTGCCAGCAGTGAAGCGGGAGACTATGGCTACACCTTC.